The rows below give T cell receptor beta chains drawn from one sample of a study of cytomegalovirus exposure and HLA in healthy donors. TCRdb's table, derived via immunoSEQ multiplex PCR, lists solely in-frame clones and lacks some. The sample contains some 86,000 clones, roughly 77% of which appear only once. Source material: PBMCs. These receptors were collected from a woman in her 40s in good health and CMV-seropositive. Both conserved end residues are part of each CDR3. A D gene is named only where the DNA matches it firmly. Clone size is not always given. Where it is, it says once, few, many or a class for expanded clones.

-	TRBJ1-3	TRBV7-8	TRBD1	TGTGCCAGCAGGCTGGACAGGGGGCCTGGAAACACCATATATTTT	CASRLDRGPGNTIYF
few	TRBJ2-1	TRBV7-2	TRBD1	TGTGCCAGCAGCTCCGGGTGGGTAAGGCGACAGGGGGCGCGGAATGAGCAGTTCTTC	CASSSGWVRRQGARNEQFF
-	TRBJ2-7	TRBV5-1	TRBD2	TGCGCCAGCAGCCCCGGGACTACCGCCTACGAGCAGTACTTC	CASSPGTTAYEQYF
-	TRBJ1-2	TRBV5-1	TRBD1	TGCGCCAGCAGCGAGGGGGGATCAGGGGGCGTACCTTATGGCTACACCTTC	CASSEGGSGGVPYGYTF
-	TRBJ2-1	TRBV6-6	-	TGTGCCAGCACCCTACTAGATCCAAATGAGCAGTTCTTC	CASTLLDPNEQFF
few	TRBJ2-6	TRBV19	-	TGTGCCAGTCAGAATCAGGCCAACGTCCTGACTTTC	CASQNQANVLTF
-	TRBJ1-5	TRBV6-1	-	TGTGCCAGCAGTGAAGCGGAATTGACAGCACTCAATCAGCCCCAGCATTTT	CASSEAELTALNQPQHF
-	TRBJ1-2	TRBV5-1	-	TGCGCCAGCAGCTTAAGTGTGCTAAGAAACTATGGCTACACCTTC	CASSLSVLRNYGYTF
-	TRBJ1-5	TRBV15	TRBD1	TGTGCCACCAGCAGAGATTTGGGCAGGGGGCGCGATCAGCCCCAGCATTTT	CATSRDLGRGRDQPQHF
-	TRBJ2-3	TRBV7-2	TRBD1	TGTGCCAGCAGCCCGGGACAGGTTAGACAAGATACGCAGTATTTT	CASSPGQVRQDTQYF
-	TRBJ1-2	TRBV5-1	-	TGCGCCAGCAGTGAGGTAACCGACTATGGCTACACCTTC	CASSEVTDYGYTF
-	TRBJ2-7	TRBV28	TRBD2	TGTGCCAGCACCCTAGCGGGAGGGCCGGCAGAGCAGTACTTC	CASTLAGGPAEQYF
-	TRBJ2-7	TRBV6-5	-	TGTGCCAGCAGTTACCTCTCGTCTTCCTACGAGCAGTACTTC	CASSYLSSSYEQYF
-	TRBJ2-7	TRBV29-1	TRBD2	TGCAGCGTTGCCCCGCTAGCGGGAGAAGTCGAGCAGTACTTC	CSVAPLAGEVEQYF
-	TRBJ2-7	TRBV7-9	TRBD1	TGTGCCAGCAGCTTCGACAGGGATTCATGGTACTTC	CASSFDRDSWYF
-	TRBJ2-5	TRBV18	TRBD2	TGTGCCAGCTCTAATCACCAGGGAGGGAGGGAGACCCAGTACTTC	CASSNHQGGRETQYF
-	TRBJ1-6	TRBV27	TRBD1	TGTGCCAGCAGTTTAAGACAGGGAATTAATTCACCCCTCCACTTT	CASSLRQGINSPLHF
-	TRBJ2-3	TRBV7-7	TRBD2	TGTGCTAGCAGCGCGGGACTAGCGGGGGCAGATACGCAGTATTTT	CASSAGLAGADTQYF
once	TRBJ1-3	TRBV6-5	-	TGTGCCAGCAGTCGCCGTTTCCAGGCTCAAAACACCATATATTTT	CASSRRFQAQNTIYF
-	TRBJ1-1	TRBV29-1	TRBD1	TGCAGCTTTAACAGGGGGGCCACTGAAGCTTTCTTT	CSFNRGATEAFF
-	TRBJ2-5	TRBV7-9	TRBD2	TGTGCCAGCAGCTTCGGGGGGGGCACCAAGAGGACCCAGTACTTC	CASSFGGGTKRTQYF
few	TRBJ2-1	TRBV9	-	TGTGCCAGCAGCGTAGCTCTATACTCCTACAATGAGCAGTTCTTC	CASSVALYSYNEQFF
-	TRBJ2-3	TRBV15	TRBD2	TGTGCCACCAGCAGAGATCTAACCGGGGGGGCCGATACGCAGTATTTT	CATSRDLTGGADTQYF
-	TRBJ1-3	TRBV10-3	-	TGTGCCATCAGTGCGGTCAGGGACTCTGGAAACACCATATATTTT	CAISAVRDSGNTIYF
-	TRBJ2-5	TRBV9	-	TGTGCCAGCAGCGTAGGCCGGGAGGAGACCCAGTACTTC	CASSVGREETQYF
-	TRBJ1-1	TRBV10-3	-	TGTGCCATCAGTGAGTCGAGAGTCAGGGGTTCCACTGAAGCTTTCTTT	CAISESRVRGSTEAFF
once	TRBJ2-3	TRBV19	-	TGTGCCAGTACCACCCCCTCGACAGGTAAGAGGGCAGATACGCAGTATTTT	CASTTPSTGKRADTQYF
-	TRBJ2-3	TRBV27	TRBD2	TGTGCCAGCAGTTTAGCGGGAGCAAGTCCAGATACGCAGTATTTT	CASSLAGASPDTQYF
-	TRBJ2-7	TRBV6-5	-	TGTGCCAGCAGTTACTGGGCAGAGGGTACCTACGAGCAGTACTTC	CASSYWAEGTYEQYF
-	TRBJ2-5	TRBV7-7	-	TGTGCTAGCAGCTTCTTGTCAGAGACCCAGTACTTC	CASSFLSETQYF
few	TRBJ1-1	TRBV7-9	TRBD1	TGTGCCAGCAGCGGACAGGGGGCGCGGACTGAAGCTTTCTTT	CASSGQGARTEAFF
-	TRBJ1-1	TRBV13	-	TGTGCCAGCAGGTCCGGGGGGAAGAACACTGAAGCTTTCTTT	CASRSGGKNTEAFF
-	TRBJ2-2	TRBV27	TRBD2	TGTGCCAGCAGTCCGCCGGGACTAGCGGGAGGGGAGCTGTTTTTT	CASSPPGLAGGELFF
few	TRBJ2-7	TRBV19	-	TGTGCCAGTAGTACCACAGGCTCCTACGAGCAGTACTTC	CASSTTGSYEQYF
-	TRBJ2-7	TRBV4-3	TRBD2	TGCGCCAGCAGCCAAGTGTTAGGAAACCTAGCGGAGAGCTCCTACGAGCAGTACTTC	CASSQVLGNLAESSYEQYF
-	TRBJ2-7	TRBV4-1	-	TGCGCCAGCAGCCTCGCTACGGGCAGGGGCGGGTACGAGCAGTACTTC	CASSLATGRGGYEQYF
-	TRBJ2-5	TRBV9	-	TGTGCCAGCAGCCCCGAGGACAGACAAGAGACCCAGTACTTC	CASSPEDRQETQYF
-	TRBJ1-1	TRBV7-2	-	TGTGCCAGCAGCTCTCCCCGCAACCAGAACATGAACACTGAAGCTTTCTTT	CASSSPRNQNMNTEAFF
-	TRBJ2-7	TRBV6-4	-	TGTGCCAGCAGTGACACAGGGCCCGTAGCCTACGAGCAGTACTTC	CASSDTGPVAYEQYF